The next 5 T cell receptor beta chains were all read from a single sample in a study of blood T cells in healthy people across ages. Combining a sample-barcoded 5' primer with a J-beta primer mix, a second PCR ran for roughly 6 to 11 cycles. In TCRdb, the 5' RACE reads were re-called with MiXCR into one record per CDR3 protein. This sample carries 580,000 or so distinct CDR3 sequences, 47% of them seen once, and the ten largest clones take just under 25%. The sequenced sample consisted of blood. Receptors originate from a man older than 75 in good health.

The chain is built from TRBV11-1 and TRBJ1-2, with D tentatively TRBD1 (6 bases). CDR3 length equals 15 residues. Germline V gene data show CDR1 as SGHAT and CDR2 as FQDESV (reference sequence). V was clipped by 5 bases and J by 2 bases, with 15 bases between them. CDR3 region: CASSRAGHRNYGYTF. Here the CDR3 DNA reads TGTGCCAGCAGCCGGGCGGGACACCGAAACTATGGCTACACCTTC.

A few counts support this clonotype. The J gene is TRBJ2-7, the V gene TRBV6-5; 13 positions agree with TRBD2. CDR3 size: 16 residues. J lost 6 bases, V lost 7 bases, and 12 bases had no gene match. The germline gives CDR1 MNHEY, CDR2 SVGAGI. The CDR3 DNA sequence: TGTGCCAGCAACCACAGAAGGACTAGCGGGAGACTCGAGCAGTACTTC. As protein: CASNHRRTSGRLEQYF.

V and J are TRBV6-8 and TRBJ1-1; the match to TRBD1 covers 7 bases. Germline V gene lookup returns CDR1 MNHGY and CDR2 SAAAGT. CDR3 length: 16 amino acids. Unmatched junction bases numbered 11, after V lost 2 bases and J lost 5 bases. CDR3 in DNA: TGTGCCAGCAGTTACCGCGCCCGAGACAGGGCGACTGAAGCTTTCTTT. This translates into CASSYRARDRATEAFF.

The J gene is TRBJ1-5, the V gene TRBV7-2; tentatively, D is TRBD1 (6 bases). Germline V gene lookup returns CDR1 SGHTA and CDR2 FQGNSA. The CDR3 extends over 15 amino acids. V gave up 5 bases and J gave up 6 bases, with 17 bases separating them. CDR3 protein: CASSHNQGQAQPQHF. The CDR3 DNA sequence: TGTGCCAGCAGCCACAATCAGGGGCAGGCTCAGCCCCAGCATTTT.

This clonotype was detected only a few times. Written as DNA, the CDR3 is TGTGCCACCAGCAGAGGCGGGGACCATTTCGAGCAGTACTTC. Translation: CATSRGGDHFEQYF. The chain combines TRBV15 with TRBJ2-7; D is perhaps TRBD2 (6 bases). This CDR3 is 14 amino acids long. CDR1 is LNHNV, CDR2 YYDKDF, per germline (reference sequence). Trimming shortened V by 1 base and J by 6 bases, and 13 bases separated the two germline ends.